Below, one TCR beta chain is given with its context. The sample is drawn from a study of cytomegalovirus exposure and HLA in healthy donors. The J segment lost 0 bases and the V segment lost 4 bases, leaving 9 bases of the junction unmatched. CDR3 size: 17 residues. Germline V gene data show CDR1 as SEHNR and CDR2 as FQNEAQ (reference sequence). Amplification used 60 Vbeta primers and 13 Jbeta primers. Profiling relied on immunoSEQ multiplex PCR, and the TCRdb table lists in-frame clones only, not all of them. Found here are about 130,000 clones, about 74% of them singletons; the top ten hold 6.6%. Specimen: PBMCs. The chain has TRBV7-9 and TRBJ1-3; 7 bases agree with TRBD1. The TCR was taken from a man aged 40-55 years in good health and CMV-seropositive. The CDR3 is CASSSWTGPSSGNTIYF. The CDR3 bases are TGTGCCAGCAGCTCCTGGACAGGACCGAGCTCTGGAAACACCATATATTTT. Full variable domain (missing parts from reference TRBV7-9 and TRBJ1-3): DTGVSQNPRHKITKRGQNVTFRCDPISEHNRLYWYRQTLGQGPEFLTYFQNEAQLEKSRLLSDRFSAERPKGSFSTLEIQRTEQGDSAMYLCASSSWTGPSSGNTIYFGEGSWLTVV.